Presented here are 13 T cell receptor beta chains from one specimen sequenced in a study of technical replicates of blood from several donors. Measured with immunoSEQ multiplex PCR; TCRdb has only the in-frame clones, and not every one. The data hold more than 90,000 clones, with roughly 95% observed a single time. What was sequenced was T cells isolated from PBMCs. The receptor source for this set is a human donor in good health.

In the case of this clone: This CDR3 is also generated by other DNA sequences in the sample. The rearrangement uses TRBV7-2 and TRBJ2-3; D gene uncertain. The germline CDR1 and CDR2 sequences are SGHTA and FQGNSA. This CDR3 is 14 amino acids long. Trimming removed 1 base from V and 2 bases from J, with 7 bases in between. The CDR3 is CASSLDRYTDTQYF. The CDR3, as DNA: TGTGCCAGCAGCTTAGATAGATACACAGATACGCAGTATTTT.

V gene TRBV9 combines with J gene TRBJ2-7, with 11 bases matching TRBD1. The CDR3 sequence is 15 residues long. The germline V gene has CDR1 SGDLS and CDR2 YYNGEE. V lost 4 bases to trimming and J lost 4 bases; unmatched junction nucleotides: 7. The CDR3 loop is CASSSPGQGGYEQYF. The CDR3 coding sequence is TGTGCCAGCAGCTCCCCGGGACAGGGGGGATACGAGCAGTACTTC.

This clone occurred a few times. The rearrangement uses TRBV19 and TRBJ1-5, with TRBD1 as a possible D gene (6 bases). CDR3 length equals 14 residues. Trimming took off 5 bases at V and 7 bases at J, with 15 bases between the two ends. Germline CDR1 and CDR2: LNHDA and SQIVND (reference sequence). For the CDR3, the DNA is TGTGCCAGTAGTCCTTACAGGGTAGAACAGCCCCAGCATTTT. Its protein product is CASSPYRVEQPQHF.

The chain recombines TRBV5-1 with TRBJ2-7, with a possible D match to TRBD1 (6 bases). The CDR3 spans 14 residues. Trimming shortened V by 4 bases and J by 3 bases, and 14 bases separated the two germline ends. The germline CDR1 and CDR2 sequences are SGHRS and YFSETQ. The CDR3 nucleotides are TGCGCCAGCAGCGACACCGGGACATACTACGAGCAGTACTTC. Protein sequence: CASSDTGTYYEQYF. The full variable domain, completed using reference TRBV5-1 and TRBJ2-7, is KAGVTQTPRYLIKTRGQQVTLSCSPISGHRSVSWYQQTPGQGLQFLFEYFSETQRNKGNFPGRFSGRQFSNSRSEMNVSTLELGDSALYLCASSDTGTYYEQYFGPGTRLTVT.

This chain uses TRBV4-2 with TRBJ2-2; D possibly corresponds to TRBD2 (5 bases). The CDR3 is 15 amino acids. Germline lookup yields CDR1 LGHNA and CDR2 YNFKEQ. Between the trimmed V and J ends, which lost 1 base and 3 bases, there was a span of 9 bases. The CDR3 reads CASSQARTYTGELFF. The CDR3 DNA reads TGTGCCAGCAGCCAAGCCCGGACTTACACCGGGGAGCTGTTTTTT.

The chain uses TRBV28 and TRBJ2-2; 10 nucleotides agree with TRBD1. The V segment lost 7 bases and the J segment 4 bases; nucleotides outside the gene matches: 6. Germline V gene data show CDR1 as MDHEN and CDR2 as SYDVKM. This CDR3 is built from 15 residues. CDR3 protein: CASIHRDRGTGELFF. The CDR3 DNA is TGTGCCAGCATACACCGGGACAGGGGCACCGGGGAGCTGTTTTTT.

This chain joins TRBV7-2 and TRBJ2-3; possibly TRBD2 for D (6 bases). Germline V CDR1 and CDR2: SGHTA, FQGNSA. This CDR3 region has 14 residues. The ends were cut back, 3 bases at V and 0 bases at J, with 7 bases in the middle. CDR3 sequence reads: CASSLGLSTDTQYF. Written as DNA, the CDR3 is TGTGCCAGCAGCTTGGGACTGAGCACAGATACGCAGTATTTT.

The chain uses TRBV14 and TRBJ2-1, with 8 positions matching TRBD2. The germline V gene encodes CDR1 SGHDN and CDR2 FVKESK. The trim removed 4 bases at V and 0 bases at J, leaving 5 bases unmatched. The CDR3 has 16 amino acids. The DNA of the CDR3 is TGTGCCAGCAGCCTTGTAGCGGGAAGCTCCTACAATGAGCAGTTCTTC. This sequence encodes CASSLVAGSSYNEQFF.

The chain is built from TRBV6-1 and TRBJ1-1; unclear D gene. The germline gives CDR1 MNHNS, CDR2 SASEGT. The CDR3 length is 13 residues. Trimming stripped 8 bases from V and 1 base from J, with 11 bases between. The CDR3 is CASGPNPNTEAFF. The CDR3 DNA reads as TGTGCCAGCGGCCCCAATCCGAACACTGAAGCTTTCTTT.

The gene calls are TRBV9 and TRBJ2-1; 9 nucleotides align to TRBD2. With 4 bases clipped from V and 5 bases from J, the junction kept 13 bases outside the gene matches. Germline CDR1 reads SGDLS; CDR2 reads YYNGEE. The CDR3 covers 17 residues. The CDR3 DNA follows: TGTGCCAGCAGCACTTTAGCCGGGACTAGCTTAAACAATGAGCAGTTCTTC. It translates to CASSTLAGTSLNNEQFF. Looking up the rest from reference TRBV9 and TRBJ2-1 gives the full variable domain: DSGVTQTPKHLITATGQRVTLRCSPRSGDLSVYWYQQSLDQGLQFLIQYYNGEERAKGNILERFSAQQFPDLHSELNLSSLELGDSALYFCASSTLAGTSLNNEQFFGPGTRLTVL.

The chain joins TRBV5-6 to TRBJ2-7; 9 bases align to TRBD1. Germline lookup yields CDR1 SGHDT and CDR2 YYEEEE. CDR3 length: 14 residues. Germline trimming cut 3 bases from V and 6 bases from J; bases unmatched to any gene: 7. This CDR3 reads CASSWDRVVGEQYF. CDR3 in DNA: TGTGCCAGCAGCTGGGACAGGGTAGTAGGCGAGCAGTACTTC.

J is TRBJ2-1 and V is TRBV9, with D maybe TRBD2 (5 bases). Germline CDR1 reads SGDLS; CDR2 reads YYNGEE. Trimming pared 4 bases from V and 4 bases from J, leaving 15 bases between. CDR3 size: 15 residues. The CDR3 coding sequence is TGTGCCAGCAGCCCAGGATCCACTAGTTACAATGAGCAGTTCTTC. Amino acids: CASSPGSTSYNEQFF.

The J gene is TRBJ2-7, the V gene TRBV10-1, with D unclear. The CDR3 has 13 residues. V lost 7 bases to trimming and J lost 1 base, with 11 bases between them. Germline CDR1 WNHNN, CDR2 SYGVQD (reference sequence). Here the CDR3 reads CASTGLQSYEQYF. Here the CDR3 DNA reads TGCGCCAGCACCGGGTTGCAGTCCTACGAGCAGTACTTC.